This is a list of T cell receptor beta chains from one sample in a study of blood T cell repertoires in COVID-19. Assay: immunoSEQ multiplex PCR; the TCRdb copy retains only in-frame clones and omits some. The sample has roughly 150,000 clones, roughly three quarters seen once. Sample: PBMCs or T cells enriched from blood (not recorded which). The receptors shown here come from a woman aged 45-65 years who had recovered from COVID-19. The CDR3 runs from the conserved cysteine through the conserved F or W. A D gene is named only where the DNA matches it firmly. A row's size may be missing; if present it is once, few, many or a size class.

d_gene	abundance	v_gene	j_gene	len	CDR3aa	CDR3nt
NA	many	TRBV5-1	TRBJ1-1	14	CASSWTGMNTEAFF	TGCGCCAGCAGCTGGACGGGGATGAACACTGAAGCTTTCTTT
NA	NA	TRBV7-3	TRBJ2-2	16	CASSLGGQSNTGELFF	TGTGCCAGCAGCTTAGGCGGACAATCGAACACCGGGGAGCTGTTTTTT
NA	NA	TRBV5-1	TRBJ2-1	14	CASSSDSYYNEQFF	TGCGCCAGCAGCTCTGACAGCTACTACAATGAGCAGTTCTTC
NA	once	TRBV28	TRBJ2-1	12	CASSVKFDEQFF	TGTGCCAGCAGTGTAAAATTCGATGAGCAGTTCTTC
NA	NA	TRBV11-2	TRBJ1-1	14	CASSFRGFGTEAFF	TGTGCCAGCAGCTTTAGAGGGTTCGGCACTGAAGCTTTCTTT
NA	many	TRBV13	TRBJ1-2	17	CASSLGKGQGGLHGYTF	TGTGCCAGCAGCTTAGGCAAGGGCCAGGGAGGATTGCATGGCTACACCTTC
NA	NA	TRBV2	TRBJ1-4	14	CASRRFAPNEKLFF	TGTGCCAGCAGGAGGTTCGCCCCTAATGAAAAACTGTTTTTT
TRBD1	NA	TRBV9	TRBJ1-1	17	CASSEGTGLGLGTEAFF	TGTGCCAGCAGCGAAGGGACAGGGCTAGGATTGGGCACTGAAGCTTTCTTT
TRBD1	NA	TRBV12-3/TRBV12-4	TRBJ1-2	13	CASSSRGDYGYTF	TGTGCCAGCAGTTCCAGGGGGGACTATGGCTACACCTTC
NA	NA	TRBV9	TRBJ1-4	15	CASSPSGGHVEKLFF	TGTGCCAGCAGCCCCAGTGGGGGACACGTTGAAAAACTGTTTTTT
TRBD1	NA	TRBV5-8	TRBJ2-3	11	CARGQGIEQYF	TGTGCCAGGGGACAGGGGATCGAGCAGTATTTT